One sample yielded the 16 T cell receptor beta chains listed below, sequenced in a study of Ad26.COV2.S vaccination and SARS-CoV-2 variants. Indicated treatment: about 20 received Ad26.COV2.S at low or high dose, single or two shots; a few received placebo; per-sample allocation not given. Each sample was drawn 63 days after the first injection (of vaccine or placebo). Only in-frame clones appear in the TCRdb table, and some are missing; sequencing was by immunoSEQ multiplex PCR. The data show approximately 410,000 clones, approximately 92% seen once. The sample consisted of peripheral blood, taken in a trial of Ad26.COV2.S vaccine versus placebo. These receptors were taken from a person between 18 and 60 years old who received the Ad26.COV2.S COVID-19 vaccine or a placebo.

The J gene is TRBJ2-5, the V gene TRBV5-8; 9 bases line up with TRBD2. Germline CDR1 and CDR2: SGHTS and YDEGEE. With 0 bases clipped from V and 4 bases from J, the junction kept 4 bases outside the gene matches. This CDR3 contains 15 residues. The DNA for the CDR3 is TGTGCCAGCAGCTTGGTGCGGGGGGGCCTAGAGACCCAGTACTTC. As protein: CASSLVRGGLETQYF.

V is TRBV27 and J is TRBJ2-7; 11 bases map to TRBD2. Germline CDR1 MNHEY, CDR2 SMNVEV (reference sequence). J gave up 2 bases and V 5 bases, and 5 bases lay outside the gene matches. This CDR3 contains 15 residues. The CDR3 DNA follows: TGTGCCAGCAGTCAAGGACTAGCGGGTACCTACGAGCAGTACTTC. It specifies CASSQGLAGTYEQYF.

CDR3 sequence reads: CASSIASVLYTGANVLTF. DNA for the CDR3: TGTGCCAGTAGTATCGCGTCAGTTCTCTACACTGGGGCCAACGTCCTGACTTTC. V is TRBV19 and J is TRBJ2-6, with unresolved D. The CDR3 is made up of 18 amino acids. Germline V gene lookup returns CDR1 LNHDA and CDR2 SQIVND (reference sequence). V lost 3 bases, J lost 2 bases, and 17 bases lay in between.

This chain uses TRBV4-3 with TRBJ1-2, with 8 bases fitting TRBD1. The ends lost 1 base at V and 5 bases at J; junction bases unmatched: 6. There are 15 residues in the CDR3. Germline loops: CDR1 LGHNA, CDR2 YSLEER. CDR3: CASSQVSGGVYGYTF. In DNA form, the CDR3 reads TGCGCCAGCAGCCAAGTATCAGGGGGCGTTTATGGCTACACCTTC.

The gene calls are TRBV5-6 and TRBJ1-5; D remains unclear. Germline V CDR1 and CDR2: SGHDT, YYEEEE. The length of the CDR3 is 12 residues. V was pared by 4 bases and J by 7 bases, with 9 bases between. The CDR3 is CASSRGGQPQHF. The CDR3, as DNA: TGTGCCAGCAGCCGGGGAGGGCAGCCCCAGCATTTT.

This chain links TRBV18 with TRBJ2-1; D remains ambiguous. The germline V gene has CDR1 KGHSH and CDR2 LQKENI. The CDR3 contains 14 residues. Between the trimmed V and J ends, which lost 3 bases and 4 bases, there was a span of 10 bases. CDR3 sequence reads: CASSPRTIYNEQFF. CDR3 bases: TGTGCCAGCTCACCTCGAACTATTTACAATGAGCAGTTCTTC.

The sample holds one count of this clone. The chain carries TRBV4-3 and TRBJ2-2, with 7 bases lining up with TRBD1. Losses at the gene ends were 0 bases for V and 2 bases for J; bases not matched to a gene: 6. CDR3 size: 17 residues. The germline gives CDR1 LGHNA, CDR2 YSLEER. In DNA form, the CDR3 reads TGCGCCAGCAGCCAAGAAGGACAGGACCTTAACACCGGGGAGCTGTTTTTT. The encoded protein is CASSQEGQDLNTGELFF.

V usage is TRBV6-5 and J usage is TRBJ2-3; tentative D call: TRBD1 (6 bases). The CDR3 contains 16 residues. Germline assignment: CDR1 MNHEY and CDR2 SVGAGI. V gave up 0 bases and J gave up 0 bases, with 10 bases separating them. CDR3 sequence reads: CASSYSSRGSTDTQYF. The DNA for the CDR3 is TGTGCCAGCAGTTACTCGAGCAGGGGTAGCACAGATACGCAGTATTTT.

This chain joins TRBV12-3 or TRBV12-4 and TRBJ2-7, with D unresolved. Trimming pared 4 bases from V and 2 bases from J, leaving 6 bases between. The CDR3 spans 12 residues. In DNA form, the CDR3 reads TGTGCCAGCAGTTATGCCGCCTACGAGCAGTACTTC. Its translation: CASSYAAYEQYF.

The gene calls are TRBV3-1 (or the pseudogene TRBV3-2) and TRBJ2-7; no definite D call. CDR3 length equals 17 residues. The germline V gene has CDR1 LGHDT and CDR2 YNNKEL (reference sequence). Trimming took 1 base from V and 3 from J, leaving 19 bases between them. CDR3 DNA: TGTGCCAGCAGCCAAGTCGGGTCAAGGTCCTCAGGCTACGAGCAGTACTTC. Residues: CASSQVGSRSSGYEQYF.

The chain uses TRBV18 and TRBJ2-2, with D hard to call. The ends were cut back, 6 bases at V and 0 bases at J, with 14 bases in the middle. Germline CDR1 reads KGHSH; CDR2 reads LQKENI. CDR3 length equals 16 residues. CDR3 DNA sequence: TGTGCCAGCTCTCCGGTAAACTTCGCGAACACCGGGGAGCTGTTTTTT. It is translated as CASSPVNFANTGELFF.

The chain employs TRBV5-6 and TRBJ2-5; 9 bases line up with TRBD1. This CDR3 is 13 amino acids long. The germline CDR1 and CDR2 sequences are SGHDT and YYEEEE. The junction had 1 base not matched to a gene; V was cut back by 3 bases and J by 4 bases. The CDR3 protein is CASSSTGGETQYF. The CDR3 region has the DNA TGTGCCAGCAGCTCGACAGGGGGAGAGACCCAGTACTTC. Full variable domain (missing parts from reference TRBV5-6 and TRBJ2-5): DAGVTQSPTHLIKTRGQQVTLRCSPKSGHDTVSWYQQALGQGPQFIFQYYEEEERQRGNFPDRFSGHQFPNYSSELNVNALLLGDSALYLCASSSTGGETQYFGPGTRLLVL.

V usage is TRBV5-5 and J usage is TRBJ2-3; either TRBD1 or TRBD2 may fit D (5 bases each). V lost 1 base and J 2 bases, leaving 14 bases between the germline ends. The length of the CDR3 is 16 residues. Per the germline V gene, CDR1 is SGHKS and CDR2 is YYEKEE (reference sequence). The CDR3 here is CASSLRNRDVTDTQYF. The CDR3 DNA follows: TGTGCCAGCAGCTTGCGGAACCGGGACGTCACAGATACGCAGTATTTT.

CDR3 nucleotide sequence: TGTGCCAGCAGCGTATCCGGGACAGGCCCTTCTCAAGAGACCCAGTACTTC. Its protein product is CASSVSGTGPSQETQYF. The chain has TRBV9 and TRBJ2-5; 8 nucleotides match TRBD1. CDR3 length: 17 amino acids. V dropped 1 base and J dropped 2; count of bases not matched to a gene: 10. Germline V lookup: CDR1 SGDLS, CDR2 YYNGEE.

The J gene is TRBJ2-6, the V gene TRBV7-2; 11 bases match TRBD1. The CDR3 covers 18 residues. Per germline, CDR1 SGHTA and CDR2 FQGNSA. Trimming cost V 6 bases and J 1 base; bases outside gene matches: 8. The CDR3 is CASSSTGTGGSGANVLTF. The DNA of the CDR3 is TGTGCCAGCAGTTCTACCGGGACAGGGGGTTCTGGGGCCAACGTCCTGACTTTC. The entire variable domain, with the rest obtained from reference TRBV7-2 and TRBJ2-6, is as follows: GAGVSQSPSNKVTEKGKDVELRCDPISGHTALYWYRQSLGQGLEFLIYFQGNSAPDKSGLPSDRFSAERTGGSVSTLTIQRTQQEDSAVYLCASSSTGTGGSGANVLTFGAGSRLTVL.

V and J are TRBV7-8 and TRBJ2-3; D is ambiguous. Trimming removed 1 base at V and 0 bases at J, with 8 bases between. Germline V gene lookup returns CDR1 SGHVS and CDR2 FQNEAQ. The CDR3 is made up of 15 amino acids. CDR3 protein: CASSLVRRSTDTQYF. CDR3 in DNA: TGTGCCAGCAGCTTAGTACGTCGAAGCACAGATACGCAGTATTTT.